One sample yielded the 3 T cell receptor beta chains listed below, sequenced in a study of blood T cell repertoires in COVID-19. The table came from immunoSEQ multiplex PCR; TCRdb's copy has only in-frame clones and leaves some out. The data hold just under 250,000 clones, with 75% to 90% observed a single time. Sequencing was done on a sample of PBMCs or T cells enriched from blood (not recorded which). The receptors here all came from a woman in her twenties or thirties who had recovered from COVID-19.

The chain is built from TRBV5-1 and TRBJ1-1; D unclear. The CDR3 is made up of 19 amino acids. Germline V gene lookup returns CDR1 SGHRS and CDR2 YFSETQ. Trimming took 1 base from V and 4 from J, leaving 26 bases between them. The CDR3 is CASSLRRVMAPGRFTEAFF. Here the CDR3 DNA reads TGCGCCAGCAGCTTGAGGAGGGTTATGGCCCCTGGTCGGTTCACTGAAGCTTTCTTT.

As for this clone: The junction and the germline gene differ at one end; a read error may be behind it. The chain joins TRBV28 to TRBJ2-7; 13 positions match TRBD2. This CDR3 contains 14 residues. Per the germline V gene, CDR1 is MDHEN and CDR2 is SYDVKM. CDR3 bases: TGTGCCAGCCGTTTGGGACTAGCGGGAAACGAGCAGTACTTC. This gives the protein CASRLGLAGNEQYF.

The chain recombines TRBV6-5 with TRBJ1-5; 7 nucleotides line up with TRBD1. V lost 6 bases and J lost 6; bases outside the gene matches: 8. Germline V gene sequence: CDR1 MNHEY, CDR2 SVGAGI. This CDR3 is 14 amino acids long. The CDR3 protein is CASSPTGISQPQHF. The CDR3 bases are TGTGCCAGCAGCCCGACAGGGATAAGTCAGCCCCAGCATTTT.